This T cell receptor (beta chain) emerged from a study of cytomegalovirus exposure and HLA in healthy donors. The study, taken as a whole, reports: Using the classifier, cytomegalovirus status was reportedly diagnosed with high specificity and sensitivity. TCR beta V segments were, for the most part, productive about 87% or about 30% of the time in an earlier analysis. Later analysis demonstrated an association between a missense DCLRE1C variant and TCR beta V- and J-gene trimming.

Concerning this clone itself: The target antigen is unknown.

Trimming took 4 bases from V and 8 from J, leaving 11 bases between them. This CDR3 is built from 12 residues. Per the germline V gene, CDR1 is SGHTA and CDR2 is FQGTGA. Use of 60 Vbeta and 13 Jbeta primers characterized the PCR. Profiled with immunoSEQ multiplex PCR; TCRdb holds only in-frame clones, not every one. The data contain about 180,000 clones, 65% to 85% of them singletons. V usage is TRBV7-3 and J usage is TRBJ1-2; tentative D call: TRBD1 (5 bases). Sequenced: PBMCs. The receptor was isolated from a girl aged 10 to 17 in good health and CMV-seropositive. The CDR3 sequence: CASSSPGGGYTF. As DNA, the CDR3 is TGTGCCAGCAGCTCACCGGGGGGGGGCTACACCTTC.